Below are 23 T cell receptor beta chains sequenced from a single sample in a study of blood T cell repertoires in COVID-19. Profiled with immunoSEQ multiplex PCR; TCRdb holds only in-frame clones, not every one. In the table there are about 160,000 clones, 87% of which are singletons. The specimen was peripheral blood. These receptors all stem from a woman in her sixties or seventies who had recovered from COVID-19.

The chain employs TRBV9 and TRBJ2-5, with a tentative D call TRBD1 (6 bases). The CDR3 length is 13 residues. Trimming stripped 3 bases from V and 5 bases from J, with 11 bases between. Germline-derived CDR1 and CDR2 are SGDLS and YYNGEE. The DNA for the CDR3 is TGTGCCAGCAGCGCGACAGGCCCCGAGACCCAGTACTTC. Its protein is CASSATGPETQYF.

V usage is TRBV5-4 and J usage is TRBJ1-4; 9 positions match TRBD1. V shed 4 bases, J shed 2 bases, and the junction held 9 bases outside the gene matches. Germline CDR1 is SGHNT and CDR2 is YYREEE (reference sequence). This CDR3 contains 17 residues. For the CDR3, the DNA is TGTGCCAGCAGCGCCGGACAGGGGAAAACTACTAATGAAAAACTGTTTTTT. It translates to CASSAGQGKTTNEKLFF.

This chain uses TRBV6-5 with TRBJ1-5, with a tentative D call TRBD1 (6 bases). The CDR3 is made up of 12 amino acids. Germline V CDR1 and CDR2: MNHEY, SVGAGI. V lost 7 bases to trimming and J lost 4 bases, with 8 bases between them. CDR3 sequence (DNA): TGTGCCAGCACTACAGGGAATCAGCCCCAGCATTTT. Translating gives CASTTGNQPQHF.

A single count supports this clone. This chain joins TRBV5-1 and TRBJ2-5, with 9 positions matching TRBD2. The junction had 6 bases not matched to a gene; V was cut back by 1 base and J by 2 bases. CDR1 SGHRS and CDR2 YFSETQ come from the germline V gene. This CDR3 comprises 16 residues. The CDR3 DNA is TGCGCCAGCAGCTTGAAGCGGGGGGACTTTCAAGAGACCCAGTACTTC. Protein: CASSLKRGDFQETQYF.

CDR3 protein: CASIRQGATDTQYF. CDR3 coding DNA: TGTGCCAGCATTCGACAGGGCGCGACAGATACGCAGTATTTT. The chain combines TRBV2 with TRBJ2-3, with 7 nucleotides matching TRBD1. The CDR3 is 14 residues long. The V and J ends lost 7 bases and 3 bases, in that order; junction bases with no gene match: 7. The germline V gene encodes CDR1 SNHLY and CDR2 FYNNEI.

The rearrangement joins TRBV6-5 to TRBJ2-2, with 8 positions matching TRBD1. The CDR3 has 13 residues. The germline V gene encodes CDR1 MNHEY and CDR2 SVGAGI. With 6 bases clipped from V and 6 bases from J, the junction kept 3 bases outside the gene matches. CDR3 bases: TGTGCCAGCAGGGACAGGGTCGCCGGGGAGCTGTTTTTT. Its translation is CASRDRVAGELFF.

V and J are TRBV28 and TRBJ2-7, with 9 bases matching TRBD2. Germline CDR1 and CDR2: MDHEN and SYDVKM. V shed 2 bases, J shed 3 bases, and the junction held 2 bases outside the gene matches. The CDR3 loop spans 14 amino acids. The CDR3 loop is CASSLAGGIYEQYF. CDR3 nucleotide sequence: TGTGCCAGCAGTTTAGCGGGGGGGATCTACGAGCAGTACTTC.

The V gene is TRBV11-2, the J gene TRBJ2-3; D is possibly TRBD1 (5 bases). Trimming took off 8 bases at V and 1 base at J, with 7 bases between the two ends. CDR1 is SGHAT, CDR2 FQNNGV, per germline. This CDR3 comprises 12 residues. As DNA, the CDR3 is TGTGCCAGCGGGGCCGGCACAGATACGCAGTATTTT. It encodes CASGAGTDTQYF.

The rearrangement uses TRBV6-6 and TRBJ1-3, with 10 bases identical to TRBD1. Germline CDR1 reads MNHNY; CDR2 reads SVGAGI (reference sequence). The CDR3 extends over 16 amino acids. Trimming removed 5 bases from V and 4 bases from J; junction bases left unmatched: 8. The CDR3 DNA is TGTGCCAGCAGTGGACAGGGGGTAATGGAAGGAAACACCATATATTTT. This sequence encodes CASSGQGVMEGNTIYF.

The chain combines TRBV5-6 with TRBJ2-7; 7 nucleotides align to TRBD1. V dropped 4 bases and J dropped 5; count of bases not matched to a gene: 6. The germline gives CDR1 SGHDT, CDR2 YYEEEE. The CDR3 has 13 amino acids. CDR3 bases: TGTGCCAGCAGCCTGACAGGGAACAACGAGCAGTACTTC. It translates to CASSLTGNNEQYF.

The rearrangement links TRBV3-1 (or the pseudogene TRBV3-2) to TRBJ2-1; D possibly corresponds to TRBD2 (5 bases). Germline V lookup: CDR1 LGHDT, CDR2 YNNKEL (reference sequence). CDR3 size: 12 residues. Trimming removed 6 bases at V and 10 bases at J, with 13 bases between. The CDR3 DNA follows: TGTGCCAGCAGTCAAAGCGGACCCGAGCAGTTCTTC. This encodes CASSQSGPEQFF.

J is TRBJ2-5 and V is TRBV6-4; D is uncertain. CDR1 and CDR2 (germline): MRHNA, SNTAGT. The CDR3 loop spans 9 amino acids. This chain's CDR3 is CASAETQYF. CDR3 sequence (DNA): TGTGCTTCCGCGGAGACCCAGTACTTC.

The CDR3 protein is CASSEGGQGYSPLHF. The CDR3 nucleotides are TGTGCCAGCAGCGAAGGGGGACAGGGCTATTCACCCCTCCACTTT. The V gene is TRBV13, the J gene TRBJ1-6; 9 nucleotides match TRBD1. V gave up 5 bases and J gave up 8 bases; unmatched junction bases: 7. The CDR3 consists of 15 residues. Per germline, CDR1 PRHDT and CDR2 FYEKMQ (reference sequence).

CDR3 residues: CASTGQHNSPLHF. The CDR3 DNA sequence: TGTGCCAGCACGGGACAGCATAATTCACCCCTCCACTTT. The chain recombines TRBV2 with TRBJ1-6; 7 bases are a match to TRBD1. Losses at the gene ends were 7 bases for V and 5 bases for J; bases not matched to a gene: 2. CDR1 and CDR2 (germline): SNHLY, FYNNEI. This CDR3 spans 13 amino acids.

The chain couples TRBV5-1 to TRBJ1-5; D perhaps matches TRBD1 (5 bases). This CDR3 has 19 residues. Per germline, CDR1 SGHRS and CDR2 YFSETQ. V was cut by 0 bases and J by 4 bases, with 23 bases left in between. The CDR3 region has the DNA TGCGCCAGCAGCTTGGCCCCTTTAGGATTGCAGGGAAGTAATCAGCCCCAGCATTTT. It translates to CASSLAPLGLQGSNQPQHF.

The gene calls are TRBV2 and TRBJ2-5; possible D gene TRBD2, 6 bases. The CDR3 extends over 15 amino acids. The V and J ends lost 0 bases and 2 bases respectively, with 10 bases between them. Germline V gene data show CDR1 as SNHLY and CDR2 as FYNNEI. The CDR3 loop is CASSEAGGRQETQYF. In DNA form, the CDR3 reads TGTGCCAGCAGTGAAGCTGGGGGGAGGCAAGAGACCCAGTACTTC.

The chain recombines TRBV6-4 with TRBJ2-7; TRBD1 matches 12 bases. Germline V gene lookup returns CDR1 MRHNA and CDR2 SNTAGT. The CDR3 consists of 17 residues. Trimming removed 10 bases from V and 3 bases from J; junction bases left unmatched: 16. CDR3 sequence: CANDKGQGALAHYEQYF. The CDR3 DNA reads as TGTGCCAATGACAAGGGACAGGGGGCCTTGGCCCACTACGAGCAGTACTTC.

The chain employs TRBV30 and TRBJ1-1; 7 positions match TRBD1. The CDR3 is made up of 13 amino acids. J gave up 0 bases and V 6 bases, and 4 bases lay outside the gene matches. In germline, CDR1 is GTSNPN, CDR2 SVGIG (reference sequence). The CDR3 loop is CACRDSLNTEAFF. CDR3 in DNA: TGTGCCTGCCGGGACAGTTTGAACACTGAAGCTTTCTTT.

CDR3 DNA: TGTGCCAGTAGTATAGTCGGTGGTGACACTGAAGCTTTCTTT. Translated: CASSIVGGDTEAFF. The genes are TRBV19 and TRBJ1-1; D is undetermined. Trimming cost V 1 base and J 3 bases, with 9 bases left between them. Germline V gene sequence: CDR1 LNHDA, CDR2 SQIVND (reference sequence). This CDR3 region has 14 residues.

The gene calls are TRBV4-2 and TRBJ2-3; weak D call: TRBD2 (7 bases). CDR3 size: 16 residues. V was trimmed by 3 bases and J by 1 base, leaving 14 bases between them. Germline V lookup: CDR1 LGHNA, CDR2 YNFKEQ. CDR3 sequence reads: CASSQALGGGTDTQYF. The CDR3 DNA is TGTGCCAGCAGCCAGGCTTTAGGGGGGGGCACAGATACGCAGTATTTT.

The V gene is TRBV12-3 or TRBV12-4, the J gene TRBJ1-6; D is perhaps TRBD1 (5 bases). The CDR3 sequence is 12 residues long. Trimming stripped 6 bases from V and 10 bases from J, with 10 bases between. The CDR3: CASRKEGSPLHF. The CDR3 DNA reads TGTGCCAGCAGAAAGGAGGGGTCACCCCTCCACTTT.

The chain uses TRBV12-5 and TRBJ2-1; 8 bases match TRBD2. CDR3 length equals 16 residues. The germline gives CDR1 LGHNT, CDR2 FRNRAP. After removal of 4 bases from V and 4 bases from J, the junction contained 9 bases not matched to a gene. This CDR3 is CASGSTTGGPYNEQFF. CDR3 bases: TGTGCTAGTGGTTCAACGACGGGGGGGCCGTACAATGAGCAGTTCTTC.

The V gene is TRBV5-1, the J gene TRBJ2-2, with D possibly being TRBD1 (6 bases). Trimming pared 3 bases from V and 3 bases from J, leaving 12 bases between. From germline, CDR1 is SGHRS and CDR2 YFSETQ. The CDR3 sequence is 15 residues long. CDR3 coding DNA: TGCGCCAGCAGCTCGGGGACACGGCACACCGGGGAGCTGTTTTTT. The encoded protein is CASSSGTRHTGELFF.